This T cell receptor beta chain emerged from a study of cytomegalovirus exposure and HLA in healthy donors. Germline V gene sequence: CDR1 SGHAT, CDR2 FQDESV (reference sequence). With V trimmed by 2 bases and J by 0 bases, 7 bases remained unmatched. The CDR3 runs 17 residues. It was with 60 Vbeta and 13 Jbeta primers that the PCR ran. Libraries were prepared by immunoSEQ multiplex PCR; TCRdb keeps only in-frame clonotypes and omits some of them. The table for this sample gives fewer than 150,000 clones. Sequenced: PBMCs. This chain links TRBV11-1 with TRBJ2-1; the match to TRBD2 covers 7 bases. The source of this sequence is a woman aged 55-70 years in good health and CMV-seronegative. In DNA, the CDR3 is TGTGCCAGCAGCTTACAGGAACTAGCGAGCTCCTACAATGAGCAGTTCTTC. Encoded protein: CASSLQELASSYNEQFF.